This TCR beta chain stems from a study of cytomegalovirus exposure and HLA in healthy donors. Study-level findings and limits: According to an earlier analysis, most TCR beta V segments yielded productive rearrangements about 90% or about 30% of the time.

The length of the CDR3 is 16 residues. The V end was cut by 1 base, the J end by 5 bases, with 18 bases between. The germline gives CDR1 SGDLS, CDR2 YYNGEE. Of note for this clone: Its antigen is still unknown.

The study ran its PCR with 60 Vbeta and 13 Jbeta primers. TCRdb keeps only in-frame clones here, not all; method: immunoSEQ multiplex PCR. The sample has around 200,000 clones; 80% are singletons. The sequenced sample was PBMCs. This chain joins TRBV9 and TRBJ2-5, with D maybe TRBD1 (5 bases). The sequence came from a boy aged 5-17 years in good health and CMV-seronegative. The CDR3 DNA reads as TGTGCCAGCAGCGTAAGCGTCGGGCTAGGGGCGGAGACCCAGTACTTC. Encoded protein: CASSVSVGLGAETQYF.